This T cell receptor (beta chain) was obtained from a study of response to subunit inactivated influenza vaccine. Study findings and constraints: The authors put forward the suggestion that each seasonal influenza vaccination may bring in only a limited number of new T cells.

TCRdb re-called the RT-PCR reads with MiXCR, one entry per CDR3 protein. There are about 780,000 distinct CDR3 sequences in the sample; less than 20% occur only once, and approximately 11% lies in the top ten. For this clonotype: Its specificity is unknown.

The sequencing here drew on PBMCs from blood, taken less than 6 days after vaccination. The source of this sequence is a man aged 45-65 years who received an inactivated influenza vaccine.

The CDR3 sequence: CASSKTGGNYEQYF. Written as DNA, the CDR3 is TGTGCCAGCAGCAAAACCGGGGGGAACTACGAGCAGTACTTC. The chain links TRBV7-9 to TRBJ2-7; TRBD2 matches 7 bases. J was trimmed by 3 bases and V by 5 bases; bases with no gene match: 7. This CDR3 is built from 14 residues. Germline V lookup: CDR1 SEHNR, CDR2 FQNEAQ (reference sequence).